This TCR beta chain is from a study of shared clonotypes between healthy human individuals. Notes on the study in general: Only blood samples were collected, and tissue repertoires likely differ.

The method was immunoSEQ multiplex PCR; TCRdb's version includes in-frame clones alone and lacks a portion of them. The table lists some 980,000 clones, roughly 72% of them singletons. The CDR3 totals 13 residues. Germline V lookup: CDR1 LNHDA, CDR2 SQIVND (reference sequence). Trimming cost V 7 bases and J 6 bases, with 10 bases left between them. As to this clone: The antigen is not known.

The receptor was derived from a man in his late teens or twenties in good health. The sequencing sample was made of memory CD4+ T cells sorted from blood. Stated subset: CD45RA-negative fraction. J is TRBJ1-6 and V is TRBV19, with D possibly matching TRBD1 (5 bases). The CDR3 DNA is TGTGCCAGTACCGGGACCGCTAATTCACCCCTCCACTTT. Translation gives CASTGTANSPLHF.